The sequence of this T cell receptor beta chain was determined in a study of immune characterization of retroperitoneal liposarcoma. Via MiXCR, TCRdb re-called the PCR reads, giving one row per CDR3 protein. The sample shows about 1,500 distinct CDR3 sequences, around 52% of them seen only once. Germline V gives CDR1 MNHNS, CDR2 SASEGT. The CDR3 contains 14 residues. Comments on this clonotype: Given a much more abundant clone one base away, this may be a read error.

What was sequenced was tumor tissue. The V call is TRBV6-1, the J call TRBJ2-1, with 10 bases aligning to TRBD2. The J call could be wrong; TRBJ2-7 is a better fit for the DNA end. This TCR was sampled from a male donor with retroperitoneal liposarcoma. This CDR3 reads CDSSPPGLANEQYF. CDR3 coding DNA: TGTGACAGCAGCCCACCGGGACTAGCGAATGAGCAGTACTTC.